This T cell receptor (beta chain) was recorded in a study of blood T cell repertoires in COVID-19. Generated by immunoSEQ multiplex PCR, the TCRdb table keeps only in-frame clones and is missing some. The sample carries some 150,000 clones, 77% recorded once. The CDR3 has 13 residues. Germline lookup yields CDR1 MNHEY and CDR2 SMNVEV (reference sequence). V lost 5 bases and J 5 bases, leaving 12 bases between the germline ends. The V call is TRBV27, the J call TRBJ1-2; tentative D call: TRBD1 (5 bases). The TCR comes from a woman aged 45-59 years with active or convalescent COVID-19. The sequenced sample consisted of peripheral blood. The CDR3 reads CASSPDGGYGYTF. The CDR3 DNA reads as TGTGCCAGCAGTCCGGATGGGGGGTATGGCTACACCTTC.